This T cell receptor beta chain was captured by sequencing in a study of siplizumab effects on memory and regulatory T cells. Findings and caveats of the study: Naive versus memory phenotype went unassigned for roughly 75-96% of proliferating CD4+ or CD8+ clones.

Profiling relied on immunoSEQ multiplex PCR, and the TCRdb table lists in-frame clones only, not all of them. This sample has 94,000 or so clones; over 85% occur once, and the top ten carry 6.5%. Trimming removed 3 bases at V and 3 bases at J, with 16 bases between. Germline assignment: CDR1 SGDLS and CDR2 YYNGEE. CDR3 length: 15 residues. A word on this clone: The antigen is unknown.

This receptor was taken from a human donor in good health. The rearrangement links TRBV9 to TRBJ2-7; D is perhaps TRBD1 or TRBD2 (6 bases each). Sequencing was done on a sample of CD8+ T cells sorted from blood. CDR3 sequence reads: CASSAGSQGGYEQYF. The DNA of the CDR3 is TGTGCCAGCAGCGCTGGCTCACAGGGAGGCTACGAGCAGTACTTC.